Below, 13 T cell receptor beta chains from the same sample are listed, as sequenced in a study of shared clonotypes between healthy human individuals. In the naive CD8 group, cells lacked CD45RO and were positively selected for CCR7, so terminally differentiated effector memory CD45RA+ cells were left out. Some clones are missing from TCRdb's copy, which holds only in-frame ones; the method was immunoSEQ multiplex PCR. There are some 740,000 clones in the sample; nearly 95% occur only once, and around 24% lies in the top ten. Sequencing used naive CD8+ T cells sorted from blood. The origin of the receptors is a man between 25 and 39 years old in good health.

This clone has only one observation. The rearrangement links TRBV25-1 to TRBJ1-4; TRBD1 matches 7 bases. V gave up 4 bases and J gave up 6 bases; unmatched junction bases: 8. The germline V gene encodes CDR1 MGHDK and CDR2 SYGVNS. This CDR3 has 15 amino acids. The CDR3 loop reads CASSGGTADYEKLFF. Written as DNA, the CDR3 is TGTGCCAGCAGTGGGGGGACAGCCGATTATGAAAAACTGTTTTTT.

The chain links TRBV28 to TRBJ2-3; the match to TRBD1 covers 8 bases. This CDR3 region has 16 residues. Germline lookup yields CDR1 MDHEN and CDR2 SYDVKM. With V trimmed by 2 bases and J by 4 bases, 8 bases remained unmatched. The DNA for the CDR3 is TGTGCCAGCAGTTTAGTAGAAGGGACAGGCGCAGATACGCAGTATTTT. Its protein is CASSLVEGTGADTQYF. Full variable domain (remainder filled in from reference TRBV28 and TRBJ2-3): DVKVTQSSRYLVKRTGEKVFLECVQDMDHENMFWYRQDPGLGLRLIYFSYDVKMKEKGDIPEGYSVSREKKERFSLILESASTNQTSMYLCASSLVEGTGADTQYFGPGTRLTVL.

The gene calls are TRBV5-5 and TRBJ2-1, with D unclear. This CDR3 contains 14 residues. Germline loops: CDR1 SGHKS, CDR2 YYEKEE (reference sequence). V shed 3 bases and J shed 10 bases, with 17 bases lying between them. The CDR3 reads CASSSVAYEVEQFF. CDR3 DNA sequence: TGTGCCAGCAGCTCGGTTGCGTATGAGGTGGAGCAGTTCTTC.

The rearrangement links TRBV28 to TRBJ1-1, with TRBD1 matching over 7 bases. Trimming cost V 1 base and J 3 bases; bases outside gene matches: 8. Germline CDR1 MDHEN, CDR2 SYDVKM. The CDR3 covers 16 residues. The CDR3 DNA is TGTGCCAGCAGTTTATACAGGGGAGGCGTGGACACTGAAGCTTTCTTT. It encodes CASSLYRGGVDTEAFF.

V and J are TRBV5-5 and TRBJ2-7; no clear D. The CDR3 runs to 14 residues. Germline CDR1 and CDR2: SGHKS and YYEKEE (reference sequence). The V end was cut by 0 bases, the J end by 0 bases, with 7 bases between. Here the CDR3 reads CASSLVRASYEQYF. The CDR3 nucleotides are TGTGCCAGCAGCTTGGTACGGGCCTCCTACGAGCAGTACTTC.

This clone was counted once. The chain has TRBV21-1 and TRBJ2-3. TRBV21-1 is a documented pseudogene. The CDR3 totals 14 residues. DNA for the CDR3: TGTGCCAGCAGCAAAGTTGGTCGCACAGATACGCAGTATTTT. This gives the protein CASSKVGRTDTQYF.

V gene TRBV5-6 combines with J gene TRBJ2-7; D is possibly TRBD1 (5 bases). Trimming pared 4 bases from V and 2 bases from J, leaving 13 bases between. This CDR3 contains 14 residues. Germline-derived CDR1 and CDR2 are SGHDT and YYEEEE. CDR3 DNA sequence: TGTGCCAGCAGCCCCCAAGGGGATCCCTACGAGCAGTACTTC. Residues: CASSPQGDPYEQYF. Complete variable domain (other parts from reference TRBV5-6 and TRBJ2-7): DAGVTQSPTHLIKTRGQQVTLRCSPKSGHDTVSWYQQALGQGPQFIFQYYEEEERQRGNFPDRFSGHQFPNYSSELNVNALLLGDSALYLCASSPQGDPYEQYFGPGTRLTVT.

The chain uses TRBV27 and TRBJ2-5; 9 nucleotides align to TRBD2. The germline V gene has CDR1 MNHEY and CDR2 SMNVEV (reference sequence). CDR3 size: 14 residues. Germline trimming cut 5 bases from V and 2 bases from J; bases unmatched to any gene: 3. CDR3 amino acids: CASSQTSGQETQYF. The CDR3 DNA is TGTGCCAGCAGTCAGACTAGCGGACAAGAGACCCAGTACTTC.

V is TRBV5-1 and J is TRBJ2-5; 7 bases are a match to TRBD1. This CDR3 is built from 15 residues. Trimming at V came to 2 bases and at J to 5 bases, leaving 9 bases not matched to a gene. Germline CDR1 is SGHRS and CDR2 is YFSETQ. CDR3 DNA sequence: TGCGCCAGCAGCTTCCGGGTGGGGGACAGTGAGACCCAGTACTTC. Translating it yields CASSFRVGDSETQYF. Supplemented by reference TRBV5-1 and TRBJ2-5, the full variable domain reads KAGVTQTPRYLIKTRGQQVTLSCSPISGHRSVSWYQQTPGQGLQFLFEYFSETQRNKGNFPGRFSGRQFSNSRSEMNVSTLELGDSALYLCASSFRVGDSETQYFGPGTRLLVL.

This rearrangement joins TRBV5-1 to TRBJ1-3, with D perhaps matching TRBD1 (5 bases). The CDR3 length is 15 residues. Germline CDR1 SGHRS, CDR2 YFSETQ. V lost 4 bases to trimming and J lost 0 bases, with 11 bases between them. CDR3 sequence reads: CASSMGDLSGNTIYF. The CDR3 nucleotides read TGCGCCAGCAGCATGGGGGATCTCTCTGGAAACACCATATATTTT.

This clone was picked up a small number of times. This chain connects TRBV6-1 to TRBJ1-5, with TRBD1 identical over 7 bases. Unmatched junction bases numbered 9, after V lost 4 bases and J lost 9 bases. CDR3 length: 14 residues. Germline V gene lookup returns CDR1 MNHNS and CDR2 SASEGT. The CDR3 nucleotides read TGTGCCAGCAGTGCCTGGGACAGCACGCTGCCCCAGCATTTT. This sequence encodes CASSAWDSTLPQHF.

Regarding this clone: Other DNA sequences from this sample encode an identical CDR3 as well. The CDR3 here is CASSLLGGEDEQFF. Here the CDR3 DNA reads TGTGCCAGCAGCCTCTTAGGCGGAGAGGATGAGCAGTTCTTC. V usage is TRBV27 and J usage is TRBJ2-1; D is unclear. This CDR3 has 14 residues. Germline assignment: CDR1 MNHEY and CDR2 SMNVEV (reference sequence). Trimming cost V 6 bases and J 8 bases, with 17 bases left between them.

This clone was picked up one time. This rearrangement joins TRBV19 to TRBJ2-2; 7 bases line up with TRBD1. This CDR3 has 17 amino acids. Germline lookup yields CDR1 LNHDA and CDR2 SQIVND (reference sequence). The junction had 9 bases not matched to a gene; V was cut back by 4 bases and J by 1 base. The CDR3 region is CASSNLPGQMNTGELFF. Here the CDR3 DNA reads TGTGCCAGTAGTAACTTACCGGGACAGATGAACACCGGGGAGCTGTTTTTT.